One and the same sample provided the 16 T cell receptor beta chains below, sequenced in a study of blood T cells in healthy people across ages. Primed by a sample-barcoded 5' primer and a J-beta primer mix, a second PCR proceeded for about 7 to 12 cycles. TCRdb itself ran the 5' RACE reads through MiXCR, one entry per CDR3 protein. The sample includes a few hundred thousand distinct CDR3 sequences, 27% seen only once; the top ten take 18%. Sequencing was done on a sample of blood. These receptors were taken from a woman between 70 and 85 years old in good health.

This clonotype was picked up a small number of times. This chain connects TRBV12-3 or TRBV12-4 to TRBJ1-5; TRBD1 agrees at 7 bases. CDR3 length: 16 amino acids. Trimming at V came to 0 bases and at J to 1 base, leaving 3 bases not matched to a gene. The DNA of the CDR3 is TGTGCCAGCAGTTTAGCAGGGGGCCGCAGCAATCAGCCCCAGCATTTT. Its protein is CASSLAGGRSNQPQHF.

The sample holds a few counts of this clonotype. This chain joins TRBV10-3 and TRBJ1-5; no definite D call. CDR3 size: 14 residues. V dropped 4 bases and J dropped 1 base, with 8 bases sitting between them. The germline V gene has CDR1 ENHRY and CDR2 SYGVKD. This CDR3 reads CAISGDVSNQPQHF. The CDR3 region has the DNA TGTGCCATCAGTGGCGACGTCAGCAATCAGCCCCAGCATTTT.

The V call is TRBV19, the J call TRBJ1-5, with D hard to call. V gave up 6 bases and J gave up 3 bases, with 6 bases separating them. The CDR3 has 12 residues. From germline, CDR1 is LNHDA and CDR2 SQIVND (reference sequence). The CDR3: CASRKFNQPQHF. The CDR3 DNA follows: TGTGCCAGTAGGAAGTTCAATCAGCCCCAGCATTTT.

The genes are TRBV5-1 and TRBJ2-5; maybe TRBD2 (6 bases). Trimming pared 4 bases from V and 2 bases from J, leaving 21 bases between. The CDR3 has 17 residues. Germline CDR1 is SGHRS and CDR2 is YFSETQ. This CDR3 is CASSREVRGYLQETQYF. The CDR3, as DNA: TGCGCCAGCAGCAGGGAGGTGAGAGGCTACCTTCAAGAGACCCAGTACTTC.

This clonotype appeared a few times. This chain uses TRBV5-1 with TRBJ1-1, with 7 bases matching TRBD1. The CDR3 has 14 amino acids. Germline CDR1 SGHRS, CDR2 YFSETQ. V gave up 4 bases and J gave up 10 bases; unmatched junction bases: 13. The CDR3 DNA follows: TGCGCCAGCAGCCCGGAAAACAGGGGATCGGGAGCTTTCTTT. It translates to CASSPENRGSGAFF.

With respect to this clonotype: Its ends do not fully match the called genes, so a read error is possible. V usage is TRBV7-2 and J usage is TRBJ2-5, with 7 bases lining up with TRBD1. Germline CDR1 is SGHTA and CDR2 is FQGNSA. The CDR3 has 17 amino acids. The CDR3 loop is CACSPRRQGRMAETQYF. Written as DNA, the CDR3 is TGTGCCTGCAGCCCTCGAAGACAGGGCAGGATGGCAGAGACCCAGTACTTC.

V and J are TRBV20-1 and TRBJ2-7, with TRBD2 identical over 8 bases. The junction had 5 bases not matched to a gene; V was cut back by 1 base and J by 3 bases. The CDR3 covers 14 residues. Germline V lookup: CDR1 DFQATT, CDR2 SNEGSKA (reference sequence). The CDR3 here is CSARAGGTYYEQYF. For the CDR3, the DNA is TGCAGTGCTAGAGCGGGGGGGACTTACTACGAGCAGTACTTC.

This clonotype occurred a few times. The J gene is TRBJ2-5, the V gene TRBV7-2; D might be TRBD1 or TRBD2, each matching 6 bases. The last part of the DNA fits TRBJ2-7 better; the J call may be wrong. This CDR3 has 15 amino acids. Germline loops: CDR1 SGHTA, CDR2 FQGNSA. The CDR3 DNA sequence: TGTGCCAGCAGCTCAAGGGGGACTGACGCGTACGAGCAGTACTTC. This codes for CASSSRGTDAYEQYF.

This clonotype was observed a handful of times. The chain carries TRBV2 and TRBJ1-6, with 10 bases aligning to TRBD1. Germline values: CDR1 SNHLY, CDR2 FYNNEI. The CDR3 has 15 residues. V trimming: 6 bases; J trimming: 5 bases; junction bases outside the gene matches: 4. Here the CDR3 DNA reads TGTGCCAGCAGCGGACAGGGGGGTAATAATTCACCCCTCCACTTT. Translation gives CASSGQGGNNSPLHF.

Points on this clonotype: Germline and junction disagree at one end, which may indicate a read error. The chain carries TRBV7-3 and TRBJ2-1; D unclear. This CDR3 region has 14 residues. Germline V gene lookup returns CDR1 SGHTA and CDR2 FQGTGA. CDR3 region: CASSPQGRLGGELF. The CDR3 DNA is TGTGCCAGCAGCCCCCAAGGTAGACTCGGTGGCGAGCTCTTC.

This clonotype has more than one count but fewer than ten. The rearrangement joins TRBV5-1 to TRBJ1-2, with D perhaps TRBD1 (5 bases). Per the germline V gene, CDR1 is SGHRS and CDR2 is YFSETQ. The V and J ends lost 2 bases and 2 bases respectively, with 13 bases between them. The CDR3 is 15 amino acids. The CDR3 reads CASSFGRTTNYGYTF. For the CDR3, the DNA is TGCGCCAGCAGCTTTGGCCGGACAACGAACTATGGCTACACCTTC.

J is TRBJ2-2 and V is TRBV14; maybe TRBD2 (6 bases). This CDR3 has 15 amino acids. V lost 1 base, J lost 4 bases, and 10 bases lay in between. The germline CDR1 and CDR2 sequences are SGHDN and FVKESK. CDR3 bases: TGTGCCAGCAGCCAAGTTGGCGGGGTCACCGGGGAGCTGTTTTTT. Its protein product is CASSQVGGVTGELFF.

V and J are TRBV20-1 and TRBJ2-5, with a tentative D call TRBD2 (6 bases). The last part of the DNA fits TRBJ2-1 better; the J call may be wrong. The CDR3 sequence is 13 residues long. Germline V gene data show CDR1 as DFQATT and CDR2 as SNEGSKA (reference sequence). CDR3 sequence reads: CSAETGSHNEQFF. In DNA form, the CDR3 reads TGCAGTGCCGAAACCGGGAGCCACAATGAGCAGTTCTTC.

The chain has TRBV12-3 or TRBV12-4 and TRBJ1-2; 7 bases align to TRBD1. The CDR3 consists of 14 residues. The trim removed 7 bases at V and 7 bases at J, leaving 12 bases unmatched. The CDR3 DNA follows: TGTGCCAGCACCCCGACAGGGCGCGAGGCTGGCTACACCTTC. As protein: CASTPTGREAGYTF.

The chain recombines TRBV6-1 with TRBJ2-7, with 9 positions matching TRBD2. CDR3 length equals 17 residues. The germline CDR1 and CDR2 sequences are MNHNS and SASEGT. J lost 12 bases, V lost 1 base, and 19 bases had no gene match. This CDR3 reads CASSEGVGFRTSGLAYF. CDR3 bases: TGTGCCAGCAGTGAAGGTGTAGGTTTTAGGACCTCGGGACTAGCGTACTTC.

DNA of the CDR3: TGTGCCAGCAGTGAATCGGGGAGGACCGAAGCTTTCTTT. Translating it yields CASSESGRTEAFF. J is TRBJ1-1 and V is TRBV25-1; unclear D gene. V dropped 1 base and J dropped 8 bases, with 11 bases sitting between them. Germline values: CDR1 MGHDK, CDR2 SYGVNS. The CDR3 consists of 13 residues.